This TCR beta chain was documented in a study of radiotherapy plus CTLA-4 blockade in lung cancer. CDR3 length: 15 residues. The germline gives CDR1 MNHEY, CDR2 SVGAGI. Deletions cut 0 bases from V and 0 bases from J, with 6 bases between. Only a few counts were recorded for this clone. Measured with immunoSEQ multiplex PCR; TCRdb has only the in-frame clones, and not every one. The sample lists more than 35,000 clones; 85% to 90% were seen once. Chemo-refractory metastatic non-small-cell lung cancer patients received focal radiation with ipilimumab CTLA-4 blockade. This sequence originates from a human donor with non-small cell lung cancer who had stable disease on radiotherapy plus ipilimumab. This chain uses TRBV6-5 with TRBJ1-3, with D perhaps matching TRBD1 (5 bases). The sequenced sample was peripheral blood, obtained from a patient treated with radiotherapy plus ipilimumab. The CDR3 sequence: CASSYSTDSGNTIYF. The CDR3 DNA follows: TGTGCCAGCAGTTACTCGACAGACTCTGGAAACACCATATATTTT.